This T cell receptor beta chain was captured in a study of Ad26.COV2.S vaccination and SARS-CoV-2 variants. The method was immunoSEQ multiplex PCR; TCRdb's version includes in-frame clones alone and lacks a portion of them. The table records roughly 150,000 clones, roughly 89% of them present only once. The ends were cut back, 7 bases at V and 0 bases at J, with 12 bases in the middle. The CDR3 extends over 14 amino acids. This specimen was peripheral blood, taken after recovery from COVID-19. The clonotype originates from a human donor who had recovered from COVID-19. The V gene is TRBV5-3, the J gene TRBJ2-3, with D possibly called TRBD1 or TRBD2 (5 bases each). TRBV5-3 is noted as an ORF with a role that remains uncertain. DNA for the CDR3: TGTGCCAGAGGCCCGGGGCGGAGCACAGATACGCAGTATTTT. It yields the protein CARGPGRSTDTQYF.